This passage covers 5 T cell receptor beta chains from one sample sequenced in a study of cytomegalovirus exposure and HLA in healthy donors. The PCR made use of 60 Vbeta and 13 Jbeta primers. TCRdb keeps only in-frame clones here, not all; method: immunoSEQ multiplex PCR. The table lists 280,000 or so clones, around 90% of them singletons. The sequenced material came from PBMCs. These TCRs come from a woman younger than 35 in good health and CMV-seronegative.

CDR3 in DNA: TGTGCCAGCAGCTTCAGAGGTTCATTCTATGGCTACACCTTC. It yields the protein CASSFRGSFYGYTF. The V gene is TRBV7-2, the J gene TRBJ1-2; D remains unclear. The length of the CDR3 is 14 residues. V lost 3 bases, J lost 4 bases, and 12 bases lay in between. Per germline, CDR1 SGHTA and CDR2 FQGNSA.

The chain uses TRBV9 and TRBJ1-6; D remains unclear. Germline V CDR1 and CDR2: SGDLS, YYNGEE. This CDR3 contains 15 residues. The V end was cut by 0 bases, the J end by 7 bases, with 11 bases between. The CDR3 is CASSVGEVRNSPLHF. CDR3 sequence (DNA): TGTGCCAGCAGCGTAGGCGAGGTGAGGAATTCACCCCTCCACTTT. The full variable domain, rest sourced from reference TRBV9 and TRBJ1-6, is DSGVTQTPKHLITATGQRVTLRCSPRSGDLSVYWYQQSLDQGLQFLIQYYNGEERAKGNILERFSAQQFPDLHSELNLSSLELGDSALYFCASSVGEVRNSPLHFGNGTRLTVT.

The CDR3 DNA follows: TGCGCCAGCAGTGAGAGGAGGGACTATGGCTACACCTTC. It specifies CASSERRDYGYTF. The chain recombines TRBV10-1 with TRBJ1-2, with D unclear. CDR1 and CDR2 from the germline V gene are WNHNN and SYGVQD (reference sequence). Trimming cost V 2 bases and J 3 bases, with 7 bases left between them. This CDR3 has 13 amino acids.

J is TRBJ2-3 and V is TRBV7-3, with a weak D call TRBD2 (7 bases). V was pared by 1 base and J by 10 bases, with 15 bases between. CDR1 and CDR2 from the germline V gene are SGHTA and FQGTGA. This CDR3 comprises 14 residues. As DNA, the CDR3 is TGTGCCAGCAGCTTAAAGGGGGAGGGCCTCGCGCAGTATTTT. Protein sequence: CASSLKGEGLAQYF.

This clone was observed a handful of times. The chain carries TRBV5-8 and TRBJ2-3; 13 bases agree with TRBD2. The J segment lost 6 bases and the V segment lost 4 bases, leaving 8 bases of the junction unmatched. CDR1 is SGHTS and CDR2 is YDEGEE in the germline V gene. The CDR3 sequence is 16 residues long. CDR3 in amino acids: CASSQGLAGISDTQYF. The DNA for the CDR3 is TGTGCCAGCAGCCAGGGACTAGCGGGGATTTCGGATACGCAGTATTTT.